These 10 T cell receptor beta chains share one sample of origin, sequenced in a study of CD8 T cells in ankylosing spondylitis. General study points: Ankylosing spondylitis blood appeared to carry a characteristic TCR beta motif of roughly eight highly homologous variants.

TCRdb redid the calling of the 5' RACE reads with MiXCR, one entry per CDR3 protein. The data contain about 700,000 distinct CDR3 sequences, roughly 19% of them seen just once; the ten biggest clones take up approximately 18%. These TCRs are of unknown antigen specificity. Sequenced: blood, either unsorted or a sorted T cell fraction (not recorded which). Receptors were obtained from a male donor with ankylosing spondylitis.

The rearrangement joins TRBV29-1 to TRBJ2-1; 9 bases fit TRBD2. V lost 3 bases to trimming and J lost 1 base; unmatched junction nucleotides: 7. This CDR3 region has 16 residues. Germline CDR1 is SQVTM and CDR2 is ANQGSEA. The CDR3 DNA is TGCAGCGTTGAGGCGGGGGGGCCAAGGTCCTACAATGAGCAGTTCTTC. Protein product: CSVEAGGPRSYNEQFF.

This clonotype was detected only a few times. J is TRBJ2-4 and V is TRBV25-1; D is unclear. Per the germline V gene, CDR1 is MGHDK and CDR2 is SYGVNS. Trimming pared 2 bases from V and 4 bases from J, leaving 12 bases between. CDR3 length equals 15 residues. CDR3: CASSERAMTKNIQYF. The DNA for the CDR3 is TGTGCCAGCAGTGAACGGGCCATGACAAAAAACATTCAGTACTTC.

The genes are TRBV20-1 and TRBJ2-2; TRBD2 matches at 8 bases. The CDR3 is 14 residues long. J was trimmed by 4 bases and V by 0 bases; bases with no gene match: 1. The germline V gene has CDR1 DFQATT and CDR2 SNEGSKA (reference sequence). CDR3 nucleotides: TGCAGTGCTAGAGATCGGGGGGGCACCGGGGAGCTGTTTTTT. Amino acid sequence: CSARDRGGTGELFF.

This clonotype has a handful of counts. The rearrangement links TRBV29-1 to TRBJ2-1, with 8 bases matching TRBD2. CDR3 length: 16 amino acids. V shed 3 bases, J shed 5 bases, and the junction held 12 bases outside the gene matches. The germline gives CDR1 SQVTM, CDR2 ANQGSEA. The CDR3 DNA is TGCAGCGTTGACAGCGTAGAGACTAGCGTTGACAATGAGCAGTTCTTC. This encodes CSVDSVETSVDNEQFF.

The chain has TRBV6-1 and TRBJ2-5; 10 positions match TRBD1. V trimming: 3 bases; J trimming: 5 bases; junction bases outside the gene matches: 9. This CDR3 has 16 residues. CDR1 is MNHNS, CDR2 SASEGT, per germline. CDR3 coding DNA: TGTGCCAGCAGTGACCAGACAGGGGGCGTTCGGGAGACCCAGTACTTC. It specifies CASSDQTGGVRETQYF.

The chain recombines TRBV4-1 with TRBJ2-2, with D perhaps TRBD1 or TRBD2 (5 bases each). The CDR3 consists of 22 residues. Germline assignment: CDR1 MGHRA and CDR2 YSYEKL. Trimming took off 0 bases at V and 0 bases at J, with 26 bases between the two ends. CDR3 loop: CASSQDEKEGRPILPNTGELFF. The CDR3 DNA is TGCGCCAGCAGCCAAGATGAGAAAGAGGGGCGCCCAATACTACCGAACACCGGGGAGCTGTTTTTT.

In DNA form, the CDR3 reads TGCAGTGCTACCGACGGGGACTACGAGCAGTACTTC. This encodes CSATDGDYEQYF. V and J are TRBV20-1 and TRBJ2-7; D may be TRBD2 (5 bases). V shed 4 bases and J shed 3 bases, with 10 bases lying between them. Germline CDR1 reads DFQATT; CDR2 reads SNEGSKA (reference sequence). The length of the CDR3 is 12 residues.

The table lists this clonotype with many counts. The chain couples TRBV2 to TRBJ2-1, with 8 bases lining up with TRBD2. The CDR3 contains 15 residues. Germline V lookup: CDR1 SNHLY, CDR2 FYNNEI. The ends lost 4 bases at V and 1 base at J; junction bases unmatched: 3. The CDR3 reads CASSGSGGSYNEQFF. The CDR3, as DNA: TGTGCCAGCAGTGGGAGCGGGGGATCCTACAATGAGCAGTTCTTC. Filled out from reference TRBV2 and TRBJ2-1, the complete variable domain reads EPEVTQTPSHQVTQMGQEVILRCVPISNHLYFYWYRQILGQKVEFLVSFYNNEISEKSEIFDDQFSVERPDGSNFTLKIRSTKLEDSAMYFCASSGSGGSYNEQFFGPGTRLTVL.

The rearrangement uses TRBV13 and TRBJ2-1; 13 bases are shared with TRBD2. Germline V CDR1 and CDR2: PRHDT, FYEKMQ (reference sequence). CDR3 size: 21 residues. V was clipped by 3 bases and J by 0 bases; unmatched bases: 14. The CDR3 bases are TGTGCCAGCAGCTTTTCAATTACCGGGACTAGCGGGGACAGCTCCTACAATGAGCAGTTCTTC. Its translation is CASSFSITGTSGDSSYNEQFF.

This clonotype was recorded a few times. The chain links TRBV7-8 to TRBJ2-1; 11 bases match TRBD2. The germline CDR1 and CDR2 sequences are SGHVS and FQNEAQ. The CDR3 loop spans 16 amino acids. The junction had 10 bases not matched to a gene; V was cut back by 4 bases and J by 8 bases. The CDR3 sequence: CASSSRLAGRYDEQFF. CDR3 sequence (DNA): TGTGCCAGCAGCTCCCGACTAGCGGGAAGGTATGATGAGCAGTTCTTC.